The 30 T cell receptor beta chains in this list originate from one sample, sequenced in a study of blood T cell repertoires in COVID-19. Some clones are missing from TCRdb's copy, which holds only in-frame ones; the method was immunoSEQ multiplex PCR. The profile shows about 280,000 clones, 86% of them singletons. The sample taken for sequencing was peripheral blood. These receptors all stem from a man in his forties or fifties with active or convalescent COVID-19.

The chain couples TRBV30 to TRBJ2-3, with D possibly matching TRBD2 (6 bases). V lost 0 bases and J lost 0, with 13 bases in between. This CDR3 has 16 amino acids. CDR1 is GTSNPN, CDR2 SVGIG, per germline (reference sequence). CDR3 amino acids: CAWSVRVGRSTDTQYF. The DNA of the CDR3 is TGTGCCTGGAGTGTGAGGGTAGGGAGGAGCACAGATACGCAGTATTTT.

The chain carries TRBV5-8 and TRBJ1-5, with a possible D match to TRBD1 (5 bases). The CDR3 extends over 15 amino acids. In germline, CDR1 is SGHTS, CDR2 YDEGEE. Trimming shortened V by 4 bases and J by 3 bases, and 14 bases separated the two germline ends. Written as DNA, the CDR3 is TGTGCCAGCAGCATCACCGGGACTATCAATCAGCCCCAGCATTTT. As protein: CASSITGTINQPQHF.

The chain uses TRBV3-1 (or the pseudogene TRBV3-2) and TRBJ2-5, with TRBD2 matching over 7 bases. The junction had 8 bases not matched to a gene; V was cut back by 1 base and J by 9 bases. The V gene's germline CDR1 is LGHDT and CDR2 YNNKEL (reference sequence). The CDR3 consists of 14 residues. CDR3 coding DNA: TGTGCCAGCAGCCAAGCCCAAGGACGGGGGGCCCAGTACTTC. Translated: CASSQAQGRGAQYF.

The V call is TRBV7-9, the J call TRBJ1-1; D gene unclear. V was shortened by 4 bases and J by 0 bases, with 6 bases between the two germline ends. Germline V gene lookup returns CDR1 SEHNR and CDR2 FQNEAQ (reference sequence). The CDR3 loop spans 13 amino acids. Here the CDR3 reads CASSSDMNTEAFF. The CDR3 coding sequence is TGTGCCAGCAGCTCCGACATGAACACTGAAGCTTTCTTT. The variable domain in full, completed from reference TRBV7-9 and TRBJ1-1, reads DTGVSQNPRHKITKRGQNVTFRCDPISEHNRLYWYRQTLGQGPEFLTYFQNEAQLEKSRLLSDRFSAERPKGSFSTLEIQRTEQGDSAMYLCASSSDMNTEAFFGQGTRLTVV.

The rearrangement links TRBV7-2 to TRBJ1-5; weak D call: TRBD1 (5 bases). This CDR3 is 15 amino acids long. Germline CDR1 and CDR2: SGHTA and FQGNSA. Trimming took off 2 bases at V and 2 bases at J, with 10 bases between the two ends. The CDR3, as DNA: TGTGCCAGCAGCTTATGGGGGGACGGCAATCAGCCCCAGCATTTT. Amino acid sequence: CASSLWGDGNQPQHF.

This clone has just one count. The J gene is TRBJ2-1, the V gene TRBV5-5; 11 bases map to TRBD2. The CDR3 has 16 residues. Losses at the gene ends were 4 bases for V and 4 bases for J; bases not matched to a gene: 7. CDR1 is SGHKS, CDR2 YYEKEE, per germline (reference sequence). The CDR3 bases are TGTGCCAGCAGCGTACCGCTAGCGGGAGGATACAATGAGCAGTTCTTC. Its translation: CASSVPLAGGYNEQFF. Looking up the rest from reference TRBV5-5 and TRBJ2-1 gives the full variable domain: DAGVTQSPTHLIKTRGQQVTLRCSPISGHKSVSWYQQVLGQGPQFIFQYYEKEERGRGNFPDRFSARQFPNYSSELNVNALLLGDSALYLCASSVPLAGGYNEQFFGPGTRLTVL.

The chain combines TRBV3-1 (or the pseudogene TRBV3-2) with TRBJ2-5; perhaps TRBD2 as D (5 bases). Trimming took 5 bases from V and 1 from J, leaving 8 bases between them. CDR1 is LGHDT and CDR2 is YNNKEL in the germline V gene (reference sequence). The CDR3 contains 13 residues. CDR3 residues: CASSFRGQETQYF. Here the CDR3 DNA reads TGTGCCAGCAGCTTCCGGGGCCAAGAGACCCAGTACTTC.

The rearrangement joins TRBV24-1 to TRBJ2-5; tentative D call: TRBD2 (6 bases). This CDR3 contains 10 residues. Germline V lookup: CDR1 KGHDR, CDR2 SFDVKD. The CDR3 region is CAWAGETQYF. The CDR3 DNA follows: TGTGCATGGGCGGGGGAGACCCAGTACTTC.

Written as DNA, the CDR3 is TGTGCCAGCAGGTCGGGACTAGCGGGGAAAGAGACCCAGTACTTC. Translation gives CASRSGLAGKETQYF. The chain employs TRBV7-9 and TRBJ2-5; TRBD2 aligns across 13 bases. V shed 6 bases and J 3 bases; nucleotides not matched to a gene: 4. CDR3 length equals 15 residues. Germline CDR1 reads SEHNR; CDR2 reads FQNEAQ (reference sequence).

The rearrangement uses TRBV12-5 and TRBJ2-7; 7 positions agree with TRBD2. After removal of 0 bases from V and 1 base from J, the junction contained 12 bases not matched to a gene. Germline V gives CDR1 LGHNT, CDR2 FRNRAP. CDR3 length: 18 amino acids. The CDR3 loop is CASGLVLSPPSGSYEQYF. CDR3 coding DNA: TGTGCTAGTGGTTTGGTACTGAGCCCCCCTAGCGGTTCCTACGAGCAGTACTTC.

This clone was seen more than once but under ten times. This chain connects TRBV5-4 to TRBJ2-3; 7 nucleotides agree with TRBD1. Germline lookup yields CDR1 SGHNT and CDR2 YYREEE (reference sequence). The V segment lost 4 bases and the J segment 5 bases; nucleotides outside the gene matches: 7. The CDR3 has 14 amino acids. The CDR3 bases are TGTGCCAGCAGCGGCGCGGCAGGGGGAGATACGCAGTATTTT. It specifies CASSGAAGGDTQYF. Together with reference TRBV5-4 and TRBJ2-3, the CDR3 gives the full variable domain: ETGVTQSPTHLIKTRGQQVTLRCSSQSGHNTVSWYQQALGQGPQFIFQYYREEENGRGNFPPRFSGLQFPNYSSELNVNALELDDSALYLCASSGAAGGDTQYFGPGTRLTVL.

V gene TRBV5-1 combines with J gene TRBJ1-4, with 11 positions matching TRBD1. V gave up 4 bases and J gave up 4 bases; unmatched junction bases: 6. CDR3 length: 16 amino acids. Germline V gene lookup returns CDR1 SGHRS and CDR2 YFSETQ. The CDR3 bases are TGCGCCAGCAGCGTTGGGACAGGGGGAGTTAATGAAAAACTGTTTTTT. Translation gives CASSVGTGGVNEKLFF. Together with reference TRBV5-1 and TRBJ1-4, the CDR3 gives the full variable domain: KAGVTQTPRYLIKTRGQQVTLSCSPISGHRSVSWYQQTPGQGLQFLFEYFSETQRNKGNFPGRFSGRQFSNSRSEMNVSTLELGDSALYLCASSVGTGGVNEKLFFGSGTQLSVL.

About this clone itself: The sample carries other DNA sequences with the same CDR3. The gene calls are TRBV27 and TRBJ1-5; 7 bases are a match to TRBD1. The CDR3 covers 13 residues. Germline V gives CDR1 MNHEY, CDR2 SMNVEV (reference sequence). The junction had 0 bases not matched to a gene; V was cut back by 2 bases and J by 5 bases. The CDR3 sequence is CASSLTGDQPQHF. CDR3 in DNA: TGTGCCAGCAGTTTAACAGGGGATCAGCCCCAGCATTTT.

V gene TRBV5-1 combines with J gene TRBJ2-7, with D perhaps TRBD2 (5 bases). Germline V gene lookup returns CDR1 SGHRS and CDR2 YFSETQ. V was clipped by 0 bases and J by 4 bases, with 8 bases between them. The CDR3 spans 13 residues. CDR3 nucleotides: TGCGCCAGCAGCTTGGGGTCGGGATACGAGCAGTACTTC. Translation: CASSLGSGYEQYF. Full variable domain (missing parts from reference TRBV5-1 and TRBJ2-7): KAGVTQTPRYLIKTRGQQVTLSCSPISGHRSVSWYQQTPGQGLQFLFEYFSETQRNKGNFPGRFSGRQFSNSRSEMNVSTLELGDSALYLCASSLGSGYEQYFGPGTRLTVT.

Note on this clone: At one end the junction does not follow the germline gene, possibly because of a read error. The chain carries TRBV15 and TRBJ1-3, with 9 positions matching TRBD1. Germline V gene data show CDR1 as LNHNV and CDR2 as YYDKDF (reference sequence). The CDR3 has 17 amino acids. The chain's CDR3 is CATSRGGRSGQGTTIYF. CDR3 sequence (DNA): TGTGCCACCAGCAGAGGGGGGCGATCGGGACAGGGAACCACCATATATTTT.

The chain links TRBV6-6 to TRBJ2-7; TRBD2 aligns across 7 bases. The V gene end was trimmed by 4 bases and the J gene end by 7 bases; junction bases not matched to a gene: 13. Looked up from germline, CDR1 is MNHNY and CDR2 is SVGAGI (reference sequence). CDR3 size: 15 residues. The CDR3 nucleotides read TGTGCCAGCAGTTGGACCGGGACTACCCCGGGGGAGCAGTACTTC. Translated: CASSWTGTTPGEQYF.

The chain joins TRBV11-2 to TRBJ2-2, with D maybe TRBD1 (5 bases). Per the germline V gene, CDR1 is SGHAT and CDR2 is FQNNGV. There are 13 residues in the CDR3. The V gene lost 6 bases and the J gene lost 6 bases, with 11 bases spanning the gap. This CDR3 reads CASSLPGSGELFF. The CDR3 DNA reads TGTGCCAGCAGTTTGCCAGGGTCCGGGGAGCTGTTTTTT.

This clone was observed a handful of times. The chain couples TRBV19 to TRBJ1-5; 7 bases map to TRBD1. The CDR3 runs to 14 residues. Germline V CDR1 and CDR2: LNHDA, SQIVND (reference sequence). J was trimmed by 7 bases and V by 5 bases; bases with no gene match: 8. The CDR3 sequence: CASSLTGEGQPQHF. CDR3 coding DNA: TGTGCCAGTAGTCTAACAGGGGAAGGACAGCCCCAGCATTTT.

V gene TRBV11-2 combines with J gene TRBJ2-3; 10 positions agree with TRBD1. Trimming at V came to 4 bases and at J to 4 bases, leaving 2 bases not matched to a gene. The CDR3 has 14 residues. In germline, CDR1 is SGHAT, CDR2 FQNNGV. The CDR3 nucleotides read TGTGCCAGCAGCTCCGGGACAGGGGCAGATACGCAGTATTTT. It yields the protein CASSSGTGADTQYF.

In this sample, this clone turned up a few times. The CDR3 bases are TGTGCCAGCTCACCACCCTTGGACAGGGGGCATCAGCCCCAGCATTTT. Amino acids: CASSPPLDRGHQPQHF. The chain uses TRBV18 and TRBJ1-5; 11 bases map to TRBD1. From germline, CDR1 is KGHSH and CDR2 LQKENI. The CDR3 has 16 amino acids. Trimming removed 0 bases from V and 5 bases from J; junction bases left unmatched: 3.

This clone was recorded only once. This CDR3 reads CATSERAGVRSGELFF. CDR3 DNA sequence: TGTGCCACCAGCGAGAGAGCGGGAGTGCGTAGCGGGGAGCTGTTTTTT. The genes are TRBV15 and TRBJ2-2, with TRBD2 matching over 8 bases. The CDR3 consists of 16 residues. V shed 5 bases and J 7 bases; nucleotides not matched to a gene: 12. Germline CDR1 is LNHNV and CDR2 is YYDKDF (reference sequence).

V is TRBV30 and J is TRBJ2-2, with D possibly matching TRBD2 (5 bases). CDR1 is GTSNPN, CDR2 SVGIG, per germline (reference sequence). The CDR3 is 12 amino acids. Trimming left V 7 bases short and J 8 bases short, with 14 bases between. The DNA for the CDR3 is TGTGCCTTTCGGCCCGTAGCGGGGGAGCTGTTTTTT. Its protein is CAFRPVAGELFF. The variable domain in full, with the rest retrieved from reference TRBV30 and TRBJ2-2, is SQTIHQWPATLVQPVGSPLSLECTVEGTSNPNLYWYRQAAGRGLQLLFYSVGIGQISSEVPQNLSASRPQDRQFILSSKKLLLSDSGFYLCAFRPVAGELFFGEGSRLTVL.

The V and J genes are TRBV7-8 and TRBJ2-1; the match to TRBD2 covers 9 bases. This CDR3 is built from 16 residues. V was pared by 5 bases and J by 6 bases, with 11 bases of the junction left unmatched. Germline lookup yields CDR1 SGHVS and CDR2 FQNEAQ. In DNA, the CDR3 is TGTGCCAGCAGCCCATCGGGGCGGGAGGGCCTCAATGAGCAGTTCTTC. Translated, it gives CASSPSGREGLNEQFF.

The chain uses TRBV29-1 and TRBJ1-2, with 8 nucleotides matching TRBD1. With V trimmed by 4 bases and J by 4 bases, 8 bases remained unmatched. Per germline, CDR1 SQVTM and CDR2 ANQGSEA. The CDR3 runs to 14 residues. The CDR3 sequence is CSVGDRLDVYGYTF. The CDR3 DNA reads TGCAGCGTTGGGGACAGGCTGGATGTCTATGGCTACACCTTC.

This clone was seen a handful of times. The chain links TRBV11-3 to TRBJ1-1; no definite D call. This CDR3 comprises 13 residues. V was cut by 5 bases and J by 3 bases, with 10 bases left in between. The germline gives CDR1 SGHNT, CDR2 YENEEA. The CDR3 sequence: CASSTEADTEAFF. As DNA, the CDR3 is TGTGCCAGCAGCACGGAGGCGGACACTGAAGCTTTCTTT. The complete variable domain, with remaining parts taken from reference TRBV11-3 and TRBJ1-1, reads EAGVVQSPRYKIIEKKQPVAFWCNPISGHNTLYWYLQNLGQGPELLIRYENEEAVDDSQLPKDRFSAERLKGVDSTLKIQPAELGDSAVYLCASSTEADTEAFFGQGTRLTVV.

The J gene is TRBJ1-6, the V gene TRBV19; the D gene is possibly TRBD1 (6 bases). Germline CDR1 and CDR2: LNHDA and SQIVND (reference sequence). The CDR3 sequence is 15 residues long. The V end lost 5 bases, the J end lost 6 bases, and 14 bases lay between the germline ends. CDR3 region: CASSRYGQSNSPLHF. The CDR3 DNA sequence: TGTGCCAGTAGTCGTTATGGACAGTCTAATTCACCCCTCCACTTT. Drawing the rest from reference TRBV19 and TRBJ1-6, the complete variable domain is DGGITQSPKYLFRKEGQNVTLSCEQNLNHDAMYWYRQDPGQGLRLIYYSQIVNDFQKGDIAEGYSVSREKKESFPLTVTSAQKNPTAFYLCASSRYGQSNSPLHFGNGTRLTVT.

The rearrangement joins TRBV18 to TRBJ1-5; D gene uncertain. V was shortened by 3 bases and J by 0 bases, with 18 bases between the two germline ends. The CDR3 spans 18 residues. The germline CDR1 and CDR2 sequences are KGHSH and LQKENI. CDR3 sequence reads: CASSPPPGLRFSNQPQHF. The CDR3 DNA sequence: TGTGCCAGCTCACCTCCCCCCGGGTTACGGTTTAGCAATCAGCCCCAGCATTTT.

The chain is built from TRBV28 and TRBJ1-3, with 8 bases identical to TRBD1. The ends lost 5 bases at V and 4 bases at J; junction bases unmatched: 10. CDR1 is MDHEN and CDR2 is SYDVKM in the germline V gene. CDR3 size: 16 residues. Here the CDR3 DNA reads TGTGCCAGCAGTCCTCCGCAGGGGGCGGCAGGAAACACCATATATTTT. This codes for CASSPPQGAAGNTIYF.

The chain employs TRBV9 and TRBJ2-1; D may be TRBD1 (5 bases). The germline V gene encodes CDR1 SGDLS and CDR2 YYNGEE. V lost 0 bases to trimming and J lost 8 bases, with 9 bases between them. CDR3 length: 13 residues. The CDR3 region is CASSVEGVDEQFF. CDR3 in DNA: TGTGCCAGCAGCGTAGAAGGGGTGGATGAGCAGTTCTTC.

The J gene is TRBJ1-3, the V gene TRBV7-3; D gene ambiguous. The CDR3 totals 15 residues. The V and J ends lost 2 bases and 0 bases respectively, with 8 bases between them. The V gene's germline CDR1 is SGHTA and CDR2 FQGTGA. CDR3 loop: CASSLLYSSGNTIYF. The CDR3 DNA reads as TGTGCCAGCAGCTTATTGTACAGCTCTGGAAACACCATATATTTT.